Listed below are T cell receptor beta chains from one sample, sequenced in a study of cytomegalovirus exposure and HLA in healthy donors. Here immunoSEQ multiplex PCR was the method, and the copy in TCRdb shows in-frame clones only, minus some. The sample has approximately 110,000 clones; around 77% are singletons. The sample comprised PBMCs. These receptors all stem from a woman aged 40 to 50 in good health and CMV-seropositive. CDR3s include the opening cysteine and the closing phenylalanine or tryptophan. D genes are given only for firm matches. Not all rows give a size; the values are once, few, many and, for expanded clones, a class.

j_gene,abundance,v_gene,d_gene,CDR3aa,CDR3nt
TRBJ2-2,once,TRBV7-9,TRBD2,CASNPSGSSTGELFF,TGTGCCAGCAACCCTAGCGGGAGTAGCACCGGGGAGCTGTTTTTT
TRBJ1-5,once,TRBV5-1,TRBD1,CASSLGPVRQGTLNQPQHF,TGCGCCAGCAGCTTGGGCCCGGTAAGACAGGGAACCCTCAATCAGCCCCAGCATTTT
TRBJ2-1,-,TRBV14,TRBD2,CASSLTSGSNNEQFF,TGTGCCAGCAGCTTGACGAGCGGGAGTAACAATGAGCAGTTCTTC
TRBJ1-3,-,TRBV2,TRBD1,CASSDTGGLRNTIYF,TGTGCCAGCAGTGATACAGGGGGCCTGAGAAACACCATATATTTT
TRBJ2-7,-,TRBV6-1,TRBD2,CASSDLQGGSGRLTYEQYF,TGTGCCAGCAGTGACCTTCAGGGGGGCAGCGGGAGGCTCACCTACGAGCAGTACTTC
TRBJ1-1,few,TRBV10-3,TRBD1,CASSSTGGTEAFF,TGTGCCAGCAGTTCCACAGGGGGCACTGAAGCTTTCTTT
TRBJ2-1,-,TRBV10-1,TRBD2,CASSETSGKYNEQFF,TGCGCCAGCAGTGAAACTAGCGGGAAGTACAATGAGCAGTTCTTC
TRBJ2-7,-,TRBV5-1,-,CASSPTVTSYEQYF,TGCGCCAGCAGCCCGACGGTGACATCCTACGAGCAGTACTTC
TRBJ2-1,-,TRBV19,-,CASSMQGWNNEQFF,TGTGCCAGTAGTATGCAGGGGTGGAACAATGAGCAGTTCTTC
TRBJ2-2,-,TRBV7-7,-,CASSSVRGGELFF,TGTGCTAGCAGCTCAGTTCGCGGCGGGGAGCTGTTTTTT
TRBJ2-3,-,TRBV28,-,CASSPLMELGTQYF,TGTGCCAGCAGTCCCCTGATGGAGCTTGGTACGCAGTATTTT
TRBJ2-5,-,TRBV28,TRBD2,CASSFGGSVETQYF,TGTGCCAGCAGTTTCGGCGGGAGCGTTGAGACCCAGTACTTC
TRBJ1-1,-,TRBV10-2,-,CASSAYTEAFF,TGCGCCAGCAGTGCGTACACTGAAGCTTTCTTT
TRBJ2-3,-,TRBV11-2,TRBD2,CASSWEGLNLGTDTQYF,TGTGCCAGCAGCTGGGAGGGACTAAATTTAGGCACAGATACGCAGTATTTT
TRBJ1-5,-,TRBV6-1,-,CASSWGSNQPQHF,TGTGCCAGCAGTTGGGGCAGTAATCAGCCCCAGCATTTT
TRBJ1-1,-,TRBV9,-,CASSVGNMNTEAFF,TGTGCCAGCAGCGTCGGGAACATGAACACTGAAGCTTTCTTT